This T cell receptor (beta chain) was sequenced for a study of blood T cell repertoires in COVID-19. Whole-study context: The samples span acute and convalescent COVID-19 from the United States, Italy and Spain. The cDNA or gDNA used as material had been derived from T cells, B-cell-depleted T cells, or PBMCs.

This table comes from immunoSEQ multiplex PCR, and its TCRdb copy is limited to in-frame clones, with some not included. The table lists 200,000 to 300,000 clones, 87% of them singletons. This clonotype originated in a woman in her 30s with acute COVID-19. The sample comprised PBMCs or T cells enriched from blood (not recorded which).

CDR3 sequence (DNA): TGTGCCAGCAGCCAAGGGACTAGCGGGGGTGAGACCCAGTACTTC. Translating gives CASSQGTSGGETQYF. V is TRBV3-1 (or the pseudogene TRBV3-2) and J is TRBJ2-5; TRBD2 aligns across 13 bases. The V segment lost 1 base and the J segment 5 bases; nucleotides outside the gene matches: 1. The length of the CDR3 is 15 residues. CDR1 is LGHDT and CDR2 is YNNKEL in the germline V gene (reference sequence).